The next 5 T cell receptor beta chains were all read from a single sample in a study of T cells after yellow fever vaccination. TCRdb processed the 5' RACE reads anew with MiXCR; each CDR3 protein has one entry. The table includes about 74,000 distinct CDR3 sequences, roughly 6.9% detected once. Sequences were derived from CD8+ T cells sorted from PBMCs, sampled 5 days after the first yellow fever vaccination. All receptors come from a young man who received the YFV17D yellow fever vaccine.

This clonotype appeared many times. The chain recombines TRBV12-3 or TRBV12-4 with TRBJ2-5, with D perhaps assigned TRBD1 or TRBD2 (6 bases each). This CDR3 is built from 13 residues. V lost 7 bases and J 5 bases, leaving 14 bases between the germline ends. The CDR3 DNA reads TGTGCCAGCACACCATTGGGGGGCGAGACCCAGTACTTC. This codes for CASTPLGGETQYF.

This clonotype was counted only a few times. V is TRBV11-3 and J is TRBJ2-3; D gene uncertain. This CDR3 spans 14 amino acids. Germline assignment: CDR1 SGHNT and CDR2 YENEEA. The V end lost 3 bases, the J end lost 2 bases, and 9 bases lay between the germline ends. The CDR3 region is CASSFESSTDTQYF. The CDR3 bases are TGTGCCAGCAGCTTCGAGTCTTCCACAGATACGCAGTATTTT.

Only a few counts were recorded for this clonotype. The chain has TRBV2 and TRBJ1-5; tentative D call: TRBD1 (5 bases). The CDR3 is 16 amino acids. Germline CDR1 and CDR2: SNHLY and FYNNEI. V was pared by 3 bases and J by 4 bases, with 16 bases between. CDR3 nucleotide sequence: TGTGCCAGCAGTGACCCAGGGAATGGATCGAATCAGCCCCAGCATTTT. It specifies CASSDPGNGSNQPQHF.

This clonotype was counted at least ten times. The chain couples TRBV7-9 to TRBJ2-3; D is ambiguous. The CDR3 extends over 15 amino acids. Germline values: CDR1 SEHNR, CDR2 FQNEAQ (reference sequence). Trimming took off 4 bases at V and 6 bases at J, with 17 bases between the two ends. The CDR3 protein is CASSWVGPLQDTQYF. CDR3 nucleotide sequence: TGTGCCAGCAGCTGGGTAGGCCCTCTTCAGGATACGCAGTATTTT.

This clonotype was counted at least ten times. V and J are TRBV15 and TRBJ1-2; 8 bases match TRBD1. This CDR3 contains 14 residues. J was trimmed by 4 bases and V by 4 bases; bases with no gene match: 5. CDR1 is LNHNV and CDR2 is YYDKDF in the germline V gene (reference sequence). In nucleotides, the CDR3 is TGTGCCACCAGCAAAAGGGGACAGGTCTATGGCTACACCTTC. Amino acids: CATSKRGQVYGYTF.